The source of this T cell receptor (beta chain) is a study of Graves' ophthalmopathy and Graves' hyperthyroidism. Amplifying from RNA transcripts, the study obtained TCR beta CDR3 regions. Amplification began with first-round RT-PCR using HTBI primers, then second-round multiplex PCR was performed. TCRdb called the multiplex PCR reads again in MiXCR, with one record for every CDR3 protein. The data hold 260,000 or so distinct CDR3 sequences, with 45% to 55% observed a single time. The germline gives CDR1 DFQATT, CDR2 SNEGSKA (reference sequence). This CDR3 is 13 amino acids long. V lost 3 bases, J lost 3 bases, and 8 bases lay in between. Ineligible for inclusion were patients with other autoimmune diseases, uncontrolled infections, pregnancy or lactation. The diagnostic workup employed clinical symptoms, serum thyroxine, TRAb, thyroid ultrasound and orbital computed tomography. This clonotype has only a few counts.

The chain is built from TRBV20-1 and TRBJ2-2; no clear D. This TCR derives from an adult man with Graves' ophthalmopathy. The sample consisted of peripheral blood. CDR3 in DNA: TGCAGTGCTAGTCCGGAGCACACCGGGGAGCTGTTTTTT. It translates to CSASPEHTGELFF.